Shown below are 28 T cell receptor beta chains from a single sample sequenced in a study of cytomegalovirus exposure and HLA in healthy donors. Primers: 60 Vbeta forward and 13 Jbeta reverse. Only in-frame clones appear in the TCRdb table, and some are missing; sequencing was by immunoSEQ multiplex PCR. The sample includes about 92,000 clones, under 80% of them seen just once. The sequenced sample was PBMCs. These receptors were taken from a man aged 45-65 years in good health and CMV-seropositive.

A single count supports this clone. Here the CDR3 DNA reads TGTGCCAGCAGGACCGACAGGGGGCGATTACAGGACTATGGCTACACCTTC. This sequence encodes CASRTDRGRLQDYGYTF. The J gene is TRBJ1-2, the V gene TRBV21-1; the table gives TRBD1 as D, unverified against the DNA. TRBV21-1 is designated a pseudogene. This CDR3 is built from 17 residues.

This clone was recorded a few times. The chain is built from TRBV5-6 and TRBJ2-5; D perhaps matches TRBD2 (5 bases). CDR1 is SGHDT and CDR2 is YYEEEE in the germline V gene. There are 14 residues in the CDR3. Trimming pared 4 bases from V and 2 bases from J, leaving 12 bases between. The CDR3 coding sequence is TGTGCCAGCAGCCCGACCGGGATACAAGAGACCCAGTACTTC. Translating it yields CASSPTGIQETQYF.

CDR3 sequence reads: CASSPGGADTEAFF. CDR3 sequence (DNA): TGTGCCAGCAGTCCGGGGGGCGCCGACACTGAAGCTTTCTTT. The genes are TRBV2 and TRBJ1-1; tentatively, D is TRBD1 (6 bases). V shed 5 bases and J shed 3 bases, with 13 bases lying between them. Germline-derived CDR1 and CDR2 are SNHLY and FYNNEI. CDR3 length: 14 amino acids. Full variable domain (outside the CDR3, taken from reference TRBV2 and TRBJ1-1): EPEVTQTPSHQVTQMGQEVILRCVPISNHLYFYWYRQILGQKVEFLVSFYNNEISEKSEIFDDQFSVERPDGSNFTLKIRSTKLEDSAMYFCASSPGGADTEAFFGQGTRLTVV.

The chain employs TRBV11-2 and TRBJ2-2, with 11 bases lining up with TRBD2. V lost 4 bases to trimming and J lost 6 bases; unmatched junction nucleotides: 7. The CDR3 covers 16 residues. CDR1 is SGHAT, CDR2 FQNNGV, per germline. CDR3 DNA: TGTGCCAGCAGCTCCCCTAGCGGGGGGTATTCCGGGGAGCTGTTTTTT. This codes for CASSSPSGGYSGELFF.

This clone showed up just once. The CDR3 bases are TGTGCCAGCAGCTTAAATTCGGCAGGGGACACTGAAGCTTTCTTT. Translating it yields CASSLNSAGDTEAFF. The V and J genes are TRBV5-8 and TRBJ1-1; perhaps TRBD1 as D (6 bases). Between the trimmed V and J ends, which lost 2 bases and 3 bases, there was a span of 14 bases. CDR3 size: 15 residues. Germline V gene sequence: CDR1 SGHTS, CDR2 YDEGEE.

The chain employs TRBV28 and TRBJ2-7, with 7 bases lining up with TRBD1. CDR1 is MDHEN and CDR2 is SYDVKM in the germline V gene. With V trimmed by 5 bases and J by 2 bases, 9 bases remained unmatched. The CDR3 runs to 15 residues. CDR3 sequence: CASSPTGTEAYEQYF. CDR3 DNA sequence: TGTGCCAGCAGTCCCACGGGGACAGAGGCCTACGAGCAGTACTTC.

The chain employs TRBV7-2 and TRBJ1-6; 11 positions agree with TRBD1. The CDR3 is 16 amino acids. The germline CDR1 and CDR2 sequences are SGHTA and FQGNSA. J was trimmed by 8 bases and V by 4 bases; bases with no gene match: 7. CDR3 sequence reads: CASSSPLGQGDSPLHF. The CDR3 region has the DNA TGTGCCAGCAGCTCCCCCCTGGGACAGGGGGATTCACCCCTCCACTTT.

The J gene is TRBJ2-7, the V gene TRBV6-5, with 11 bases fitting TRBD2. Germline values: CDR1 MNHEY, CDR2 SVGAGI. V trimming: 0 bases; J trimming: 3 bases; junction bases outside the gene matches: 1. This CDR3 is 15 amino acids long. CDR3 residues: CASSYSTSGVYEQYF. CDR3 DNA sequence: TGTGCCAGCAGTTACTCGACTAGCGGGGTCTACGAGCAGTACTTC.

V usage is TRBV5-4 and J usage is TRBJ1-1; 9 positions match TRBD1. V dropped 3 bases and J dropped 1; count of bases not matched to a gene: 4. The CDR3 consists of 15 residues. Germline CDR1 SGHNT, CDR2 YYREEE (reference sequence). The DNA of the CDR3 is TGTGCCAGCAGCTCGACAGGGGGGAAGAACACTGAAGCTTTCTTT. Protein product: CASSSTGGKNTEAFF.

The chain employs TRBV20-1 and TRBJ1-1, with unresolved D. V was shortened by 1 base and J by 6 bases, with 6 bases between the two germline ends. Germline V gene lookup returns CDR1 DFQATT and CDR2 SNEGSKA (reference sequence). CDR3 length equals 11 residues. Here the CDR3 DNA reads TGCAGTGCTAGAGTCGTTCCTGAAGCTTTCTTT. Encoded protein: CSARVVPEAFF.

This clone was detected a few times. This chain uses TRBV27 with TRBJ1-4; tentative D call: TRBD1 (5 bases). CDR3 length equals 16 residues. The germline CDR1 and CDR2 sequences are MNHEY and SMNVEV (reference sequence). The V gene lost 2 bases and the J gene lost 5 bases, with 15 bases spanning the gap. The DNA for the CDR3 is TGTGCCAGCAGTTTAAGGGCGGGACGGATAAATGAAAAACTGTTTTTT. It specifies CASSLRAGRINEKLFF.

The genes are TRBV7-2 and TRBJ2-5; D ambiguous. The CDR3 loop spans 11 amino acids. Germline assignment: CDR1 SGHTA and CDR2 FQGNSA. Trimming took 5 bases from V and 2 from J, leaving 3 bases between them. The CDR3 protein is CASSPQETQYF. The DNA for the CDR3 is TGTGCCAGCAGCCCACAAGAGACCCAGTACTTC.

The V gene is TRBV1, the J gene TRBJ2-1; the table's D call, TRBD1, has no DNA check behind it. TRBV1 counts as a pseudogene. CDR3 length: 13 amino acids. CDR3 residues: CTSSHGEDSQQFF. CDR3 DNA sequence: TGCACCAGCAGCCACGGTGAGGACAGCCAGCAGTTCTTC.

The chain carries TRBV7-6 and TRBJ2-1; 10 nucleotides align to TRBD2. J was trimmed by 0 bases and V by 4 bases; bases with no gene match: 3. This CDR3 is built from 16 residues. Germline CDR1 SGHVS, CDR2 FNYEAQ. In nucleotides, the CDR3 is TGTGCCAGCAGCTCCTCTAGCGGGGGCTCCTACAATGAGCAGTTCTTC. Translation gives CASSSSSGGSYNEQFF. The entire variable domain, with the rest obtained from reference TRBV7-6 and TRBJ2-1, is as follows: GAGVSQSPRYKVTKRGQDVALRCDPISGHVSLYWYRQALGQGPEFLTYFNYEAQQDKSGLPNDRFSAERPEGSISTLTIQRTEQRDSAMYRCASSSSSGGSYNEQFFGPGTRLTVL.

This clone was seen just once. CDR3 sequence (DNA): TGTGCCAGCAGTTTATTGGGGAGTAAGGAGCCCCAGCATTTT. This gives the protein CASSLLGSKEPQHF. V usage is TRBV27 and J usage is TRBJ1-5; D uncertain. Germline CDR1 and CDR2: MNHEY and SMNVEV (reference sequence). Trimming removed 1 base at V and 8 bases at J, with 12 bases between. The CDR3 contains 14 residues.

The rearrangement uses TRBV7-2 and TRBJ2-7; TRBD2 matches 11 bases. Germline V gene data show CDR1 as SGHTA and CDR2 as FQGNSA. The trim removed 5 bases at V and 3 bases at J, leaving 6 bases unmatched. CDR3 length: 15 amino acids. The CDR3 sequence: CASSQFSGGGYEQYF. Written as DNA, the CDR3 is TGTGCCAGCAGCCAGTTTAGCGGGGGGGGCTACGAGCAGTACTTC.

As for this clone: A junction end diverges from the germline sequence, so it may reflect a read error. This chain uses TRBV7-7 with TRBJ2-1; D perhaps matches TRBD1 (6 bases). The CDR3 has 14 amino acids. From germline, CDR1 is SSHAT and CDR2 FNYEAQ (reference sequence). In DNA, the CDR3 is TGTGCTAGCAGCTCCCTGGGGGCAGGGAATGAGCAGTTCTTC. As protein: CASSSLGAGNEQFF.

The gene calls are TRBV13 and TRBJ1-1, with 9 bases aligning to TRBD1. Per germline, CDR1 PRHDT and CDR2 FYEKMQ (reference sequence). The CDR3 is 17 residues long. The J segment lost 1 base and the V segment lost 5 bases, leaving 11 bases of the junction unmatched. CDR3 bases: TGTGCCAGCAGCACCCTTCCGGGACAGGGTGCGAACACTGAAGCTTTCTTT. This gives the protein CASSTLPGQGANTEAFF.

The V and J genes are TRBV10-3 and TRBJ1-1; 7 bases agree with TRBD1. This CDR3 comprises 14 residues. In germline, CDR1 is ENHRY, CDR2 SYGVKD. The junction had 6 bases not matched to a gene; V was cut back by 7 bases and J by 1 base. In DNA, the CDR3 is TGTGCCATCACTATAGACAGGGAGAACACTGAAGCTTTCTTT. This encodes CAITIDRENTEAFF.

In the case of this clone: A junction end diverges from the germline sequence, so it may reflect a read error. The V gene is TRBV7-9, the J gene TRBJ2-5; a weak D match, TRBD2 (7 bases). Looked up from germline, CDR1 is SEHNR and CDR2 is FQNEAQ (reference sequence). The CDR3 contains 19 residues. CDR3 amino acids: CASNLSTFAGARLGETQYF. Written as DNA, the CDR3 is TGTGCCAGCAACTTAAGCACGTTTGCGGGGGCCCGGTTAGGAGAGACCCAGTACTTC.

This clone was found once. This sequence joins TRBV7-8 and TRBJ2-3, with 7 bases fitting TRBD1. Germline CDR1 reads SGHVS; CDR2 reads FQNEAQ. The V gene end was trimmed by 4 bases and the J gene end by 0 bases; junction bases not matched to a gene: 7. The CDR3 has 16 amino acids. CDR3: CASSSRTGFSTDTQYF. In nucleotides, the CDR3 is TGTGCCAGCAGCTCGCGGACAGGATTTAGCACAGATACGCAGTATTTT.

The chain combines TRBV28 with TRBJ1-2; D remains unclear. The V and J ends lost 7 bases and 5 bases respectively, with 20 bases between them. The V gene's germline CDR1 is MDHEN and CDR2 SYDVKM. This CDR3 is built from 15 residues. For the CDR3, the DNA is TGTGCCAGCACGGTATTGGCTCATCAAGCGTATGGCTACACCTTC. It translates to CASTVLAHQAYGYTF.

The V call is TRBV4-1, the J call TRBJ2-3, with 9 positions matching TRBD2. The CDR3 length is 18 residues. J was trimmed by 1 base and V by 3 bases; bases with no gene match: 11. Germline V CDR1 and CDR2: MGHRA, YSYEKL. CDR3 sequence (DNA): TGCGCCAGCAGCCAGAGGGGGGGGGCTAGCGGGGGCACAGATACGCAGTATTTT. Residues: CASSQRGGASGGTDTQYF.

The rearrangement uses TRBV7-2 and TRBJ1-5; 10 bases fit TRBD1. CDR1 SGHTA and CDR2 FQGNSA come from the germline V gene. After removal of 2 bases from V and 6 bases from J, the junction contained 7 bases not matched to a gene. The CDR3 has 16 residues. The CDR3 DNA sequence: TGTGCCAGCAGCTTAAGACAGGGGGCTCGGGCTCAGCCCCAGCATTTT. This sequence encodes CASSLRQGARAQPQHF.

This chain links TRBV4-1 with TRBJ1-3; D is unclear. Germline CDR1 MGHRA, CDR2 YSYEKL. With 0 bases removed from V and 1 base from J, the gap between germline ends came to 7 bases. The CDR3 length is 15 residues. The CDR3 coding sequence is TGCGCCAGCAGCCAAGAGGAGTTTTCTGGAAACACCATATATTTT. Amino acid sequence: CASSQEEFSGNTIYF.

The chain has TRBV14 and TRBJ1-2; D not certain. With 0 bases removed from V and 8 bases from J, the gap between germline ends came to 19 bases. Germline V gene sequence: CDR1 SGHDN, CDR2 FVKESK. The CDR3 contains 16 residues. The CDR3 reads CASSQEGGSNSRGYTF. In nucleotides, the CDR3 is TGTGCCAGCAGCCAAGAAGGTGGCAGCAACTCTAGAGGCTACACCTTC.

As DNA, the CDR3 is TGTGCCAGCAGCTACCTACGGACAGGGAATCGGAGCACCGGGGAGCTGTTTTTT. The encoded protein is CASSYLRTGNRSTGELFF. The J gene is TRBJ2-2, the V gene TRBV7-3, with 8 bases identical to TRBD1. V was pared by 4 bases and J by 4 bases, with 14 bases of the junction left unmatched. Germline V gives CDR1 SGHTA, CDR2 FQGTGA. The length of the CDR3 is 18 residues.

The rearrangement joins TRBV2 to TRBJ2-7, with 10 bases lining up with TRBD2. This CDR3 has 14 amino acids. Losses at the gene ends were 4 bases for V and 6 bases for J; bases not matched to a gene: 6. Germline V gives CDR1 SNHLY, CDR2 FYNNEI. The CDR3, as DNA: TGTGCCAGCAGTGGAGCGGGGGGGCCCGGCGAGCAGTACTTC. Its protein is CASSGAGGPGEQYF.